This T cell receptor beta chain was captured by sequencing in a study of post-analysis software for immune sequencing data. Included in the TCR beta cDNA libraries were unique molecular identifiers. Around 500,000 cDNA molecules were obtained per 1 to 10 million input T cells. Using its own MiXCR run on the PCR reads, TCRdb lists one record per CDR3 protein. This table holds about 460,000 distinct CDR3 sequences, around 40% found once. The sequence came from a girl aged 5-17 years with multiple sclerosis. The sample comprised blood.

This CDR3 is CSASRDEQYF. CDR3 DNA sequence: TGCAGTGCTAGTAGGGACGAGCAGTACTTC. This chain joins TRBV20-1 and TRBJ2-7; D call uncertain. The CDR3 extends over 10 amino acids. Germline values: CDR1 DFQATT, CDR2 SNEGSKA (reference sequence). The V end lost 3 bases, the J end lost 5 bases, and 5 bases lay between the germline ends.